The 19 T cell receptor beta chains below all came from one sample that was sequenced in a study of cytomegalovirus exposure and HLA in healthy donors listed by TCRdb under 2017. Libraries were prepared through the immunoSEQ multiplex PCR assay. A mixture of 60 forward primers for TCR Vbeta segments and 13 reverse primers for TCR Jbeta segments was used in the multiplex PCR. Entries here come from immuneACCESS through TCRdb and include only in-frame sequences with V and J called. Some clones fail to appear in such tables; in the studies checked, an unresolved V gene covers under half of the shortfall, and the cause of the remainder is unknown. Across this sample there are around 120,000 clones, with more than 60% seen only once. Around 9.1% of the sample is taken by the ten largest. The specimen sequenced was PBMCs. The receptors originated from a woman aged 45 to 65 in good health and CMV-seropositive.

Concerning this clone itself: A read error is possible here, since a much larger clone lies one base away. Within the sample, other DNA sequences also encode this same CDR3. V is TRBV30 and J is TRBJ1-4; tentatively, D is TRBD1 (6 bases). From germline, CDR1 is GTSNPN and CDR2 SVGIG (reference sequence). Trimming took 5 bases from V and 13 from J, leaving 17 bases between them. The CDR3 consists of 12 residues. The CDR3 region has the DNA TGTGCCTGGTCCCCAAGGGGGGAGGGACTGTTTTTT. Protein sequence: CAWSPRGEGLFF.

This rearrangement joins TRBV9 to TRBJ1-2; the D gene is possibly TRBD1 (6 bases). The CDR3 runs 14 residues. Trimming left V 3 bases short and J 2 bases short, with 11 bases between. Germline V CDR1 and CDR2: SGDLS, YYNGEE. The CDR3 region has the DNA TGTGCCAGCAGCGGCGTACAGGGAAACTATGGCTACACCTTC. Its protein is CASSGVQGNYGYTF.

The V call is TRBV5-4, the J call TRBJ1-3, with D possibly matching TRBD1 (6 bases). This CDR3 region has 15 residues. Looked up from germline, CDR1 is SGHNT and CDR2 is YYREEE (reference sequence). V shed 0 bases and J shed 0 bases, with 7 bases lying between them. The CDR3 DNA is TGTGCCAGCAGCTTGGTAGGGGGCTCTGGAAACACCATATATTTT. Encoded protein: CASSLVGGSGNTIYF. The full variable domain, completed using reference TRBV5-4 and TRBJ1-3, is ETGVTQSPTHLIKTRGQQVTLRCSSQSGHNTVSWYQQALGQGPQFIFQYYREEENGRGNFPPRFSGLQFPNYSSELNVNALELDDSALYLCASSLVGGSGNTIYFGEGSWLTVV.

The chain is built from TRBV5-6 and TRBJ1-1; D gene unclear. CDR3 length: 13 amino acids. The germline V gene has CDR1 SGHDT and CDR2 YYEEEE. Between the trimmed V and J ends, which lost 0 bases and 6 bases, there was a span of 9 bases. CDR3 coding DNA: TGTGCCAGCAGCTTGGTTGTCTCGGCTGAAGCTTTCTTT. This encodes CASSLVVSAEAFF.

This chain joins TRBV9 and TRBJ1-1; 9 bases are a match to TRBD1. The germline gives CDR1 SGDLS, CDR2 YYNGEE. The CDR3 has 17 amino acids. After removal of 0 bases from V and 8 bases from J, the junction contained 14 bases not matched to a gene. CDR3 nucleotide sequence: TGTGCCAGCAGCGTAGCTGGGACAGGGTACGTTTCGACGGAAGCTTTCTTT. Protein sequence: CASSVAGTGYVSTEAFF.

The rearrangement joins TRBV7-2 to TRBJ1-2; 9 nucleotides match TRBD1. Germline CDR1 and CDR2: SGHTA and FQGNSA. Unmatched junction bases numbered 10, after V lost 6 bases and J lost 2 bases. The CDR3 contains 16 residues. CDR3 sequence (DNA): TGTGCCAGCAGGTTCTCCCCGGGACAGGGAAACTATGGCTACACCTTC. It codes for CASRFSPGQGNYGYTF.

The DNA for the CDR3 is TGTGCCAGCTCCCCTGGCAGGGGGGGCAATCAGCCCCAGCATTTT. Its translation: CASSPGRGGNQPQHF. The V and J genes are TRBV18 and TRBJ1-5; 7 bases fit TRBD1. The CDR3 is 15 amino acids. V gave up 6 bases and J gave up 2 bases; unmatched junction bases: 7. Germline lookup yields CDR1 KGHSH and CDR2 LQKENI.

With respect to this clone: At one end, the junction sequence differs from germline, possibly due to a read error. The V gene is TRBV7-7, the J gene TRBJ2-5, with TRBD1 as a possible D gene (6 bases). Looked up from germline, CDR1 is SSHAT and CDR2 is FNYEAQ (reference sequence). The CDR3 runs to 14 residues. The CDR3 is CASSQPSTGETQYF. CDR3 coding DNA: TGTGCTAGCAGCCAACCATCCACAGGGGAGACCCAGTACTTC.

CDR3 sequence (DNA): TGTGCCAGCAGCTTGGCTAGCGGGAGGGCCGCAGATACGCAGTATTTT. Protein sequence: CASSLASGRAADTQYF. This chain uses TRBV7-2 with TRBJ2-3; the match to TRBD2 covers 12 bases. Germline CDR1 SGHTA, CDR2 FQGNSA. This CDR3 has 16 residues. J lost 4 bases, V lost 3 bases, and 5 bases had no gene match.

The genes are TRBV7-3 and TRBJ2-1; 11 bases match TRBD2. Germline loops: CDR1 SGHTA, CDR2 FQGTGA. The ends lost 1 base at V and 6 bases at J; junction bases unmatched: 2. The CDR3 spans 15 residues. The CDR3 protein is CASSLRTSGSNEQFF. The CDR3 region has the DNA TGTGCCAGCAGCTTAAGAACTAGCGGGAGCAATGAGCAGTTCTTC.

The J gene is TRBJ2-1, the V gene TRBV29-1; maybe TRBD2 (6 bases). This CDR3 is 14 amino acids long. CDR1 SQVTM and CDR2 ANQGSEA come from the germline V gene. The V gene lost 3 bases and the J gene lost 9 bases, with 18 bases spanning the gap. Here the CDR3 reads CSVDPTSPRGEQFF. The CDR3 DNA reads as TGCAGCGTTGATCCGACTAGTCCTCGGGGTGAGCAGTTCTTC.

A note on this clone: Sequence at one end of the junction differs from germline and may be a read error. The chain recombines TRBV7-9 with TRBJ1-1; 10 positions agree with TRBD1. This CDR3 spans 13 amino acids. Germline-derived CDR1 and CDR2 are SEHNR and FQNEAQ (reference sequence). CDR3 sequence: CSSSLMGTGDAFF. The CDR3 DNA sequence: TGTTCCAGCAGCTTAATGGGGACAGGGGACGCTTTCTTT. The full variable domain, rest sourced from reference TRBV7-9 and TRBJ1-1, is DTGVSQNPRHKITKRGQNVTFRCDPISEHNRLYWYRQTLGQGPEFLTYFQNEAQLEKSRLLSDRFSAERPKGSFSTLEIQRTEQGDSAMYLCSSSLMGTGDAFFGQGTRLTVV.

This sequence joins TRBV7-3 and TRBJ2-2, with a weak D call TRBD1 (5 bases). The germline V gene encodes CDR1 SGHTA and CDR2 FQGTGA. Between the trimmed V and J ends, which lost 3 bases and 4 bases, there was a span of 6 bases. This CDR3 comprises 13 residues. The CDR3 bases are TGTGCCAGCAGCTTTCAGGGCACCGGGGAGCTGTTTTTT. As protein: CASSFQGTGELFF.

As regards this clone: An end of the junction does not agree with germline; a read error may underlie this. The chain employs TRBV7-7 and TRBJ2-2; the match to TRBD2 covers 8 bases. CDR3 length: 13 amino acids. Looked up from germline, CDR1 is SSHAT and CDR2 is FNYEAQ (reference sequence). CDR3 residues: CASSYRGGGELFF. The CDR3, as DNA: TGTGCTAGCAGCTACCGGGGGGGCGGGGAGCTGTTTTTT.

This CDR3 is CASSYEELSQETQYF. The DNA of the CDR3 is TGTGCCAGCAGTTACGAAGAGCTCTCCCAAGAGACCCAGTACTTC. The genes are TRBV6-6 and TRBJ2-5; no firm D call. The ends were cut back, 2 bases at V and 1 base at J, with 11 bases in the middle. The CDR3 contains 15 residues. CDR1 is MNHNY and CDR2 is SVGAGI in the germline V gene (reference sequence).

CDR3 bases: TGTGCCAGCAGCGTCACCGGGGGGGGACTAACTCAAGAGACCCAGTACTTC. Amino acid sequence: CASSVTGGGLTQETQYF. This sequence joins TRBV9 and TRBJ2-5; the match to TRBD2 covers 8 bases. Germline lookup yields CDR1 SGDLS and CDR2 YYNGEE. The CDR3 sequence is 17 residues long. V trimming: 2 bases; J trimming: 2 bases; junction bases outside the gene matches: 11.

The chain is built from TRBV28 and TRBJ2-1; 10 bases are shared with TRBD2. CDR3 length: 20 residues. Germline CDR1 and CDR2: MDHEN and SYDVKM. V shed 1 base and J 0 bases; nucleotides not matched to a gene: 12. The CDR3 sequence is CASSLFSGRAIEGSYNEQFF. CDR3 DNA sequence: TGTGCCAGCAGTTTATTCAGCGGGAGGGCCATCGAGGGCTCCTACAATGAGCAGTTCTTC.

The genes are TRBV6-5 and TRBJ1-1; possible D gene TRBD1, 6 bases. Germline assignment: CDR1 MNHEY and CDR2 SVGAGI. The CDR3 length is 15 residues. Trimming shortened V by 0 bases and J by 2 bases, and 10 bases separated the two germline ends. As DNA, the CDR3 is TGTGCCAGCAGTTACTCGAGGACAGTTAACACTGAAGCTTTCTTT. Encoded protein: CASSYSRTVNTEAFF.

This chain connects TRBV5-1 to TRBJ1-5; tentatively, D is TRBD1 (6 bases). V was clipped by 4 bases and J by 5 bases, with 16 bases between them. Germline-derived CDR1 and CDR2 are SGHRS and YFSETQ. The CDR3 is 15 amino acids. The CDR3: CASSRGGGRDQPQHF. CDR3 bases: TGCGCCAGCAGCCGGGGAGGGGGGAGAGATCAGCCCCAGCATTTT.